One sample yielded the 4 T cell receptor beta chains listed below, sequenced in a study of cytomegalovirus exposure and HLA in healthy donors. A multiplex PCR was run with 60 Vbeta primers and 13 Jbeta primers. Assay: immunoSEQ multiplex PCR; the TCRdb copy retains only in-frame clones and omits some. This table has around 100,000 clones, approximately 7.1% appearing once. Material for sequencing was PBMCs. Every receptor here comes from a man between 45 and 60 years old in good health and CMV-seronegative.

This clone was detected only a few times. J is TRBJ2-7 and V is TRBV6-1, with 9 bases matching TRBD1. The germline V gene has CDR1 MNHNS and CDR2 SASEGT. The CDR3 sequence is 18 residues long. The V and J ends lost 3 bases and 0 bases, in that order; junction bases with no gene match: 12. The CDR3 sequence is CASSEPDRGHPSSYEQYF. The DNA for the CDR3 is TGTGCCAGCAGTGAGCCGGACAGGGGCCATCCAAGCTCCTACGAGCAGTACTTC.

The chain carries TRBV28 and TRBJ2-2, with TRBD2 matching 7 bases. There are 15 residues in the CDR3. Germline lookup yields CDR1 MDHEN and CDR2 SYDVKM. Unmatched junction bases numbered 0, after V lost 2 bases and J lost 0 bases. The CDR3 spells CASSLGGANTGELFF. CDR3 sequence (DNA): TGTGCCAGCAGTTTAGGGGGGGCGAACACCGGGGAGCTGTTTTTT. Drawing the rest from reference TRBV28 and TRBJ2-2, the complete variable domain is DVKVTQSSRYLVKRTGEKVFLECVQDMDHENMFWYRQDPGLGLRLIYFSYDVKMKEKGDIPEGYSVSREKKERFSLILESASTNQTSMYLCASSLGGANTGELFFGEGSRLTVL.

J is TRBJ1-2 and V is TRBV7-9; D is undetermined. CDR3 length: 13 amino acids. CDR1 is SEHNR, CDR2 FQNEAQ, per germline (reference sequence). V was cut by 2 bases and J by 3 bases, with 7 bases left in between. CDR3 in amino acids: CASSLNSDYGYTF. The CDR3 coding sequence is TGTGCCAGCAGCTTAAATTCAGACTATGGCTACACCTTC.

This clone came up a few times. This rearrangement joins TRBV1 to TRBJ2-3; TRBD2, the D gene given by the table, was not confirmed from the DNA. TRBV1 is tagged as a pseudogene. The CDR3 runs to 17 residues. CDR3: CTSSQMQRGSSTDTQYF. Written as DNA, the CDR3 is TGCACCAGCAGCCAAATGCAGCGGGGGAGTAGCACAGATACGCAGTATTTT.